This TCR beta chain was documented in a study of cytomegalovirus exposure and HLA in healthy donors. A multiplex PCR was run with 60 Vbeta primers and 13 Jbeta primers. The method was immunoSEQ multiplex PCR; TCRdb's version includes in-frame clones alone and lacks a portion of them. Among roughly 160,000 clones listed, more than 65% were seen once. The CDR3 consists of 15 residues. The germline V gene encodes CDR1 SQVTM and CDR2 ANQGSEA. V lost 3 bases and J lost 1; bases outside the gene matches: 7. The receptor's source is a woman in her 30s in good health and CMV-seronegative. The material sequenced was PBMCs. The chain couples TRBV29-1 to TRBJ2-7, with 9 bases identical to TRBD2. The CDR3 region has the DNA TGCAGCGTTGACTCGCCAGCGGGGGGTTCCTACGAGCAGTACTTC. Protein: CSVDSPAGGSYEQYF.